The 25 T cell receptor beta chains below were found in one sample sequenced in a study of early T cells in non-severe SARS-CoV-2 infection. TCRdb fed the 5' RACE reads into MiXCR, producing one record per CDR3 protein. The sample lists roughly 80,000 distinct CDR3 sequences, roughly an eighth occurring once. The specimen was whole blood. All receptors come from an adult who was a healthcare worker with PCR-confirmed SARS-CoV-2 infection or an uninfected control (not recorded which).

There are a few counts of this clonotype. The CDR3 region has the DNA TGTGCCAGCAACCCGGGACAGGCGAGAGTAGAGACCCAGTACTTC. Protein product: CASNPGQARVETQYF. The chain carries TRBV2 and TRBJ2-5; 8 bases match TRBD1. CDR1 and CDR2 from the germline V gene are SNHLY and FYNNEI. This CDR3 comprises 15 residues. J lost 4 bases, V lost 7 bases, and 11 bases had no gene match.

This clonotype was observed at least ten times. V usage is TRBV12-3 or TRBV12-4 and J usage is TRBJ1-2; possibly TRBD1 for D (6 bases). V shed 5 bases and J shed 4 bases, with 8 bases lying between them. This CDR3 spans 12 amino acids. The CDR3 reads CASSTDSYGYTF. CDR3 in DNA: TGTGCCAGCAGTACGGACAGCTATGGCTACACCTTC.

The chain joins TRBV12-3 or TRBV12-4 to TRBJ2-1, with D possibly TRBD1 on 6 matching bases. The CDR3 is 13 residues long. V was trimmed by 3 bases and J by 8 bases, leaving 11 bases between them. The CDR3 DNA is TGTGCCAGCAGTTTTCCCCCAGGGGATGAGCAGTTCTTC. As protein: CASSFPPGDEQFF.

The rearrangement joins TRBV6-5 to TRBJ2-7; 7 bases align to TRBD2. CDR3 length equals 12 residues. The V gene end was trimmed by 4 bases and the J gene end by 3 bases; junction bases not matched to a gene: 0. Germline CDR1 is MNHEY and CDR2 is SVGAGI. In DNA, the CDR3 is TGTGCCAGCAGTTCTAGCGGCTACGAGCAGTACTTC. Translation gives CASSSSGYEQYF.

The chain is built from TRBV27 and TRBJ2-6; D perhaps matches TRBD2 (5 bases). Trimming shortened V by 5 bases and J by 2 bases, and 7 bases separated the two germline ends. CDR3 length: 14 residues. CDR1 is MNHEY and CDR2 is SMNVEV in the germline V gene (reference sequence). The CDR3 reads CASSGEPGANVLTF. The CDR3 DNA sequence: TGTGCCAGCAGTGGGGAGCCTGGGGCCAACGTCCTGACTTTC.

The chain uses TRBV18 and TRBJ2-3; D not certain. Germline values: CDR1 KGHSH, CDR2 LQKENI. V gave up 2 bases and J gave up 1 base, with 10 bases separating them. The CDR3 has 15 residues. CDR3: CASSPNSPGTDTQYF. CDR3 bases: TGTGCCAGCTCACCAAACTCCCCGGGCACAGATACGCAGTATTTT.

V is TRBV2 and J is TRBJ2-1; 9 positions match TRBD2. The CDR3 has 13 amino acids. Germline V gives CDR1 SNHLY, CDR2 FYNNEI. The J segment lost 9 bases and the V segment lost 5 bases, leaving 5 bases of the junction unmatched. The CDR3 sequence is CASSLAGAREQFF. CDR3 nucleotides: TGTGCCAGCAGTTTAGCGGGAGCGCGTGAGCAGTTCTTC.

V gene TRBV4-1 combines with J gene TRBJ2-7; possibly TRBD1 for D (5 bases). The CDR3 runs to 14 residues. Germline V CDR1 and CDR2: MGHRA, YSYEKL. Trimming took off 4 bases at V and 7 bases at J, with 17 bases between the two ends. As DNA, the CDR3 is TGCGCCAGCAGCCCTTGGGATGGGGCCAGAGAGCAGTACTTC. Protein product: CASSPWDGAREQYF.

The CDR3 region has the DNA TGTGCCAGCAGTTTTGGGCGGGGCCGGACCGGGGAGCTGTTTTTT. This gives the protein CASSFGRGRTGELFF. V and J are TRBV12-3 or TRBV12-4 and TRBJ2-2, with D tentatively TRBD2 (6 bases). The CDR3 is made up of 15 amino acids. Trimming shortened V by 3 bases and J by 5 bases, and 13 bases separated the two germline ends.

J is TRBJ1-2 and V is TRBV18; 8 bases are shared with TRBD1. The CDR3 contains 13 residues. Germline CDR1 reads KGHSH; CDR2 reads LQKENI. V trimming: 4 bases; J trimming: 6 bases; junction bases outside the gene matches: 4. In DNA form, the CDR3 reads TGTGCCAGCTCACTACAGACAGGGGATGGCTACACCTTC. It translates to CASSLQTGDGYTF.

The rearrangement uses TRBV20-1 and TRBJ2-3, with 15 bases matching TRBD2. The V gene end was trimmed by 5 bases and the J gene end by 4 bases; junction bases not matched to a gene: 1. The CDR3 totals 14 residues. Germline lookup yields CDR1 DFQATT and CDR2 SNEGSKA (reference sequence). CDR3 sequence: CSAWTSGGADTQYF. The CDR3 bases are TGCAGTGCTTGGACTAGCGGGGGGGCAGATACGCAGTATTTT.

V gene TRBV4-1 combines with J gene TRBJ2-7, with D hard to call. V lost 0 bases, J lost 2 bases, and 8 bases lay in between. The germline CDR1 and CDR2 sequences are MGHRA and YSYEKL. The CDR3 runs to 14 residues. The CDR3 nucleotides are TGCGCCAGCAGCCAAGAGTTAGGCCCCTACGAGCAGTACTTC. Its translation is CASSQELGPYEQYF.

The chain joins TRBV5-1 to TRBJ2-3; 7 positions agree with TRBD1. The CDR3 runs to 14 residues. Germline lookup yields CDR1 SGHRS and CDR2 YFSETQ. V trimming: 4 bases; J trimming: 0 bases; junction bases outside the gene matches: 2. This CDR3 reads CASSPGQSTDTQYF. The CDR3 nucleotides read TGCGCCAGCAGCCCGGGACAGAGCACAGATACGCAGTATTTT.

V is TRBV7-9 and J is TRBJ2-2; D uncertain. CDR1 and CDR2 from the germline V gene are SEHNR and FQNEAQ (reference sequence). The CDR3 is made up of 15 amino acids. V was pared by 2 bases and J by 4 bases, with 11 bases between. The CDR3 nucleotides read TGTGCCAGCAGCTTATCGGCCAGCCCCACCGGGGAGCTGTTTTTT. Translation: CASSLSASPTGELFF. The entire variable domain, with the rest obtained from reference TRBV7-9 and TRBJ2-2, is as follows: DTGVSQNPRHKITKRGQNVTFRCDPISEHNRLYWYRQTLGQGPEFLTYFQNEAQLEKSRLLSDRFSAERPKGSFSTLEIQRTEQGDSAMYLCASSLSASPTGELFFGEGSRLTVL.

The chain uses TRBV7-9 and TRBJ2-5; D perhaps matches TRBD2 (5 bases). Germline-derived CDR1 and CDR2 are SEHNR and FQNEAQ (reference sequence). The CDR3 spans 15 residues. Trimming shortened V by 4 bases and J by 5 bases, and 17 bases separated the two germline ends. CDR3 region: CASSYSSGVRETQYF. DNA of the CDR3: TGTGCCAGCAGCTATTCATCCGGGGTACGGGAGACCCAGTACTTC.

The CDR3 loop is CAISEFGTGPRGTEAFF. In nucleotides, the CDR3 is TGTGCCATCAGTGAGTTTGGGACAGGGCCGAGGGGCACTGAAGCTTTCTTT. The rearrangement links TRBV10-3 to TRBJ1-1, with TRBD1 matching 9 bases. Germline CDR1 and CDR2: ENHRY and SYGVKD. The CDR3 is made up of 17 amino acids. With V trimmed by 1 base and J by 4 bases, 10 bases remained unmatched.

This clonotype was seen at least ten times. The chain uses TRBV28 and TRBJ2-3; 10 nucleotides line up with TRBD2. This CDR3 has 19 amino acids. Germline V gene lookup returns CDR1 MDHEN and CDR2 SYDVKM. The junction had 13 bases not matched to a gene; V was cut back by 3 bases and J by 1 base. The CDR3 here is CASSLSGRVAGGRTDTQYF. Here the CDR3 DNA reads TGTGCCAGCAGTTTGTCAGGGCGGGTAGCGGGAGGTCGCACAGATACGCAGTATTTT. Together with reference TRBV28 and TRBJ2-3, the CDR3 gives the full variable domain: DVKVTQSSRYLVKRTGEKVFLECVQDMDHENMFWYRQDPGLGLRLIYFSYDVKMKEKGDIPEGYSVSREKKERFSLILESASTNQTSMYLCASSLSGRVAGGRTDTQYFGPGTRLTVL.

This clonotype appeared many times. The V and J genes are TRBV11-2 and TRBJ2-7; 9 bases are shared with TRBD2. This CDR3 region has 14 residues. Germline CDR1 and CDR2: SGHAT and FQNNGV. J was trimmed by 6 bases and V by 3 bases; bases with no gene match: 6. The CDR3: CASSFVAGEVEQYF. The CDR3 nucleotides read TGTGCCAGCAGCTTCGTAGCGGGAGAGGTCGAGCAGTACTTC.

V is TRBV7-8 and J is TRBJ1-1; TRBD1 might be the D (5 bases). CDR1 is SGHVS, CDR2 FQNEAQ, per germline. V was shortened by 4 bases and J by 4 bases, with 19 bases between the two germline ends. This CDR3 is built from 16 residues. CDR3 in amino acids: CASSSLRGYGGTEAFF. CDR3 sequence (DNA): TGTGCCAGCAGCTCTCTCCGGGGATACGGGGGCACTGAAGCTTTCTTT.

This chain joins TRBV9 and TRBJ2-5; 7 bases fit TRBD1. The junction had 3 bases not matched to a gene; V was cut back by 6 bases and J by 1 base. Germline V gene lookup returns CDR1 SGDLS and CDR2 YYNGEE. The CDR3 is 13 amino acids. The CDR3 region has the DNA TGTGCCAGCAATCGGGACAGCCAAGAGACCCAGTACTTC. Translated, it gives CASNRDSQETQYF.

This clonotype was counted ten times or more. The CDR3 region is CASSRGIANTGELFF. CDR3 DNA: TGTGCCAGCAGCCGCGGGATCGCGAACACCGGGGAGCTGTTTTTT. The genes are TRBV7-3 and TRBJ2-2; tentatively, D is TRBD2 (6 bases). The V gene lost 5 bases and the J gene lost 0 bases, with 10 bases spanning the gap. This CDR3 spans 15 amino acids. Per germline, CDR1 SGHTA and CDR2 FQGTGA.

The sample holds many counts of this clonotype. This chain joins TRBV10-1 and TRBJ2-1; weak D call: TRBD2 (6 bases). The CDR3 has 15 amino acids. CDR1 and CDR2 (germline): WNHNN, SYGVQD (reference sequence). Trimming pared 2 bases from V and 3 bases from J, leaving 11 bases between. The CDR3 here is CASSEGGGFYNEQFF. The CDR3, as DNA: TGCGCCAGCAGTGAGGGCGGAGGGTTCTACAATGAGCAGTTCTTC.

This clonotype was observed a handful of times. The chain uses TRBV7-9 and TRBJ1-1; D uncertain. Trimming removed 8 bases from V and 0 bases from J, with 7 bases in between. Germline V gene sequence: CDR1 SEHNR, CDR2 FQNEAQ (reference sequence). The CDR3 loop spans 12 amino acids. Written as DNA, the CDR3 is TGTGCCAGCGGCAGGTTGAACACTGAAGCTTTCTTT. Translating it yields CASGRLNTEAFF.

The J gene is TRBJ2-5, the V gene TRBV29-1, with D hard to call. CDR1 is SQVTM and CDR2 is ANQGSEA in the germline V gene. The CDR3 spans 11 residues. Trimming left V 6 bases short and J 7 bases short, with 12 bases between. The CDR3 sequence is CSVPSETTQYF. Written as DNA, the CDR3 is TGCAGCGTCCCGAGCGAGACGACCCAGTACTTC.

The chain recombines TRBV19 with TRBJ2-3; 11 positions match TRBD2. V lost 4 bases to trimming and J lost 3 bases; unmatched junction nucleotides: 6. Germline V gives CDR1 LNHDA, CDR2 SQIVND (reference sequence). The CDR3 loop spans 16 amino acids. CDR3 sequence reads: CASSTGTSGGTDTQYF. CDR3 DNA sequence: TGTGCCAGTAGTACGGGGACTAGCGGAGGTACAGATACGCAGTATTTT.